This passage covers 20 T cell receptor beta chains from one sample sequenced in a study of blood T cell repertoires in COVID-19. Profiled with immunoSEQ multiplex PCR; TCRdb holds only in-frame clones, not every one. Here the sample spans fewer than 80,000 clones, 65% to 75% being singletons. Sequencing was done on a sample of peripheral blood. The receptors here all came from a woman aged 80 or older with acute or convalescent COVID-19.

The chain links TRBV5-1 to TRBJ2-2, with 8 bases matching TRBD1. V lost 0 bases to trimming and J lost 4 bases; unmatched junction nucleotides: 8. The CDR3 is 17 amino acids. The germline V gene has CDR1 SGHRS and CDR2 YFSETQ. CDR3 protein: CASSLDLDRGPTGELFF. In DNA form, the CDR3 reads TGCGCCAGCAGCTTGGACCTCGACAGGGGACCCACCGGGGAGCTGTTTTTT.

The V and J genes are TRBV5-6 and TRBJ2-1; 8 bases agree with TRBD2. CDR1 and CDR2 from the germline V gene are SGHDT and YYEEEE. CDR3 length: 16 residues. Unmatched junction bases numbered 6, after V lost 0 bases and J lost 4 bases. The CDR3: CASSLGGGRNYNEQFF. CDR3 DNA: TGTGCCAGCAGCTTGGGTGGCGGGAGGAATTACAATGAGCAGTTCTTC.

The chain links TRBV7-2 to TRBJ2-7; 12 bases fit TRBD1. J lost 2 bases, V lost 5 bases, and 4 bases had no gene match. This CDR3 is 15 amino acids long. Germline CDR1 SGHTA, CDR2 FQGNSA. This CDR3 is CASSKGQGAAYEQYF. In DNA form, the CDR3 reads TGTGCCAGCAGCAAGGGACAGGGGGCGGCCTACGAGCAGTACTTC.

This chain connects TRBV7-9 to TRBJ2-5; D is perhaps TRBD1 (5 bases). The CDR3 spans 14 residues. Germline loops: CDR1 SEHNR, CDR2 FQNEAQ (reference sequence). V was shortened by 5 bases and J by 1 base, with 11 bases between the two germline ends. The CDR3 region is CASSETGPQETQYF. Written as DNA, the CDR3 is TGTGCCAGCAGCGAAACAGGCCCCCAAGAGACCCAGTACTTC.

The gene calls are TRBV7-9 and TRBJ1-5, with a possible D match to TRBD1 (6 bases). Trimming removed 3 bases at V and 7 bases at J, with 16 bases between. CDR3 length equals 15 residues. Looked up from germline, CDR1 is SEHNR and CDR2 is FQNEAQ (reference sequence). CDR3 DNA: TGTGCCAGCAGCTTGGGGGCCAGCCTGGACCAGCCCCAGCATTTT. This encodes CASSLGASLDQPQHF.

The chain has TRBV29-1 and TRBJ2-3; 9 positions agree with TRBD1. The V and J ends lost 3 bases and 2 bases, in that order; junction bases with no gene match: 3. The CDR3 is 14 residues long. Looked up from germline, CDR1 is SQVTM and CDR2 is ANQGSEA. In DNA form, the CDR3 reads TGCAGCGTTGAGGGGACAGGGAACACAGATACGCAGTATTTT. It specifies CSVEGTGNTDTQYF.

A single count supports this clone. The chain carries TRBV18 and TRBJ1-2, with D perhaps TRBD1 (5 bases). Germline V gene data show CDR1 as KGHSH and CDR2 as LQKENI. The CDR3 is made up of 14 amino acids. V lost 3 bases and J 3 bases, leaving 11 bases between the germline ends. CDR3 loop: CASSPAGSDYGYTF. CDR3 coding DNA: TGTGCCAGCTCACCGGCAGGGTCGGACTATGGCTACACCTTC.

The rearrangement joins TRBV5-1 to TRBJ2-2; 8 bases are a match to TRBD2. This CDR3 is 15 amino acids long. CDR1 is SGHRS, CDR2 YFSETQ, per germline. The V and J ends lost 5 bases and 5 bases, in that order; junction bases with no gene match: 8. CDR3 region: CASRFVAGGTGELFF. CDR3 coding DNA: TGCGCCAGCAGGTTCGTGGCGGGAGGTACCGGGGAGCTGTTTTTT.

This CDR3 is CASSLAGGRTEAFF. The CDR3 region has the DNA TGCGCCAGCAGCTTGGCCGGAGGTCGGACTGAAGCTTTCTTT. This sequence joins TRBV5-1 and TRBJ1-1; D uncertain. The V and J ends lost 0 bases and 5 bases respectively, with 11 bases between them. Germline lookup yields CDR1 SGHRS and CDR2 YFSETQ. This CDR3 is built from 14 residues.

CDR3 loop: CASSPLATTGTGGLYEQYF. CDR3 bases: TGCGCCAGCAGCCCTTTGGCAACTACCGGGACAGGGGGCTTGTACGAGCAGTACTTC. The J gene is TRBJ2-7, the V gene TRBV4-3; 12 bases are shared with TRBD1. With 4 bases clipped from V and 4 bases from J, the junction kept 17 bases outside the gene matches. Germline V gene sequence: CDR1 LGHNA, CDR2 YSLEER. The CDR3 extends over 19 amino acids.

The rearrangement uses TRBV5-1 and TRBJ2-1; D possibly corresponds to TRBD1 (5 bases). This CDR3 comprises 16 residues. The germline V gene encodes CDR1 SGHRS and CDR2 YFSETQ. Trimming removed 0 bases at V and 5 bases at J, with 15 bases between. This CDR3 is CASSLVIETVNNEQFF. CDR3 bases: TGCGCCAGCAGCTTGGTAATTGAGACAGTTAACAATGAGCAGTTCTTC. Full variable domain (rest looked up from reference TRBV5-1 and TRBJ2-1): KAGVTQTPRYLIKTRGQQVTLSCSPISGHRSVSWYQQTPGQGLQFLFEYFSETQRNKGNFPGRFSGRQFSNSRSEMNVSTLELGDSALYLCASSLVIETVNNEQFFGPGTRLTVL.

This clone has only a few counts. The CDR3 DNA reads TGTGCCAGCAGTTGGGGAGGCAGTAGCAATCAGCCCCAGCATTTT. Protein: CASSWGGSSNQPQHF. The chain has TRBV5-6 and TRBJ1-5; no firm D call. Trimming shortened V by 5 bases and J by 0 bases, and 12 bases separated the two germline ends. This CDR3 comprises 15 residues. Per germline, CDR1 SGHDT and CDR2 YYEEEE.

The chain combines TRBV10-3 with TRBJ1-2, with D possibly TRBD1 on 6 matching bases. V lost 0 bases and J lost 8, with 13 bases in between. Germline CDR1 reads ENHRY; CDR2 reads SYGVKD. The CDR3 is 14 amino acids. CDR3 sequence reads: CAISESSLGGGYTF. CDR3 coding DNA: TGTGCCATCAGTGAGTCGAGTTTAGGGGGAGGCTACACCTTC.

This clone turned up a few times. This chain's CDR3 is CASSQAHRRDEQYF. Written as DNA, the CDR3 is TGTGCCAGCAGTCAGGCCCACCGGAGGGACGAGCAGTACTTC. The genes are TRBV6-5 and TRBJ2-7; D might be TRBD2 (6 bases). The CDR3 runs 14 residues. Per the germline V gene, CDR1 is MNHEY and CDR2 is SVGAGI. V was pared by 5 bases and J by 5 bases, with 16 bases between.

This chain uses TRBV2 with TRBJ1-4, with 10 nucleotides matching TRBD1. The CDR3 spans 16 residues. The V gene end was trimmed by 5 bases and the J gene end by 2 bases; junction bases not matched to a gene: 5. Per the germline V gene, CDR1 is SNHLY and CDR2 is FYNNEI. The CDR3 sequence is CASSKDRGLTNEKLFF. The CDR3 DNA follows: TGTGCCAGCAGTAAAGACAGGGGGCTTACTAATGAAAAACTGTTTTTT.

J is TRBJ2-7 and V is TRBV27; 11 bases map to TRBD1. Germline assignment: CDR1 MNHEY and CDR2 SMNVEV (reference sequence). With 6 bases clipped from V and 3 bases from J, the junction kept 1 base outside the gene matches. This CDR3 region has 13 residues. The CDR3 loop is CASRGTGGYEQYF. The CDR3 bases are TGTGCCAGCAGGGGGACAGGGGGCTACGAGCAGTACTTC.

In regard to this clone: One junction end disagrees with the germline gene, perhaps due to a read error. This chain connects TRBV7-2 to TRBJ2-1; 15 bases line up with TRBD2. CDR1 and CDR2 (germline): SGHTA, FQGNSA. CDR3 length equals 14 residues. DNA of the CDR3: TGTGCCAGCAGCTCAAAGGGACTAGCGGGGGGTCGAATCTTC. Protein product: CASSSKGLAGGRIF.

CDR3 region: CASSYRVPGLAGNEQFF. CDR3 bases: TGTGCCAGCAGCTACCGGGTTCCGGGACTAGCGGGTAATGAGCAGTTCTTC. The rearrangement joins TRBV27 to TRBJ2-1; 12 positions agree with TRBD2. V lost 6 bases to trimming and J lost 7 bases; unmatched junction nucleotides: 13. Germline V gene sequence: CDR1 MNHEY, CDR2 SMNVEV (reference sequence). The CDR3 totals 17 residues.

V and J are TRBV7-9 and TRBJ2-2; TRBD2 agrees at 7 bases. V lost 3 bases, J lost 0 bases, and 13 bases stayed unmatched. There are 19 residues in the CDR3. In germline, CDR1 is SEHNR, CDR2 FQNEAQ (reference sequence). CDR3 sequence reads: CASSLVRAGENTNTGELFF. The CDR3 nucleotides read TGTGCCAGCAGCTTGGTGAGGGCGGGAGAGAATACGAACACCGGGGAGCTGTTTTTT.

V is TRBV25-1 and J is TRBJ2-7; D is perhaps TRBD1 (6 bases). This CDR3 is built from 14 residues. Trimming pared 7 bases from V and 7 bases from J, leaving 20 bases between. CDR1 and CDR2 (germline): MGHDK, SYGVNS. The CDR3 reads CASTPGAESREQYF. CDR3 in DNA: TGTGCCAGCACCCCAGGGGCCGAATCGAGGGAGCAGTACTTC.